The 11 T cell receptor beta chains reported below all come from one sample, sequenced in a study of identical twins. A single record per CDR3 protein comes from TCRdb applying MiXCR to the 5' RACE reads. Of 450,000 or so distinct CDR3 sequences in the sample, 14% are singletons; the top ten hold about 0.53%. The same specimen was also included in a second study, on yellow fever vaccine responses in identical twins.

Sequenced input: CD4+ T cells sorted from blood. Receptors originate from a woman aged 18-35 years in good health.

This clonotype showed up just a few times. The chain has TRBV24-1 and TRBJ1-1, with no clear D. Germline V lookup: CDR1 KGHDR, CDR2 SFDVKD. There are 13 residues in the CDR3. V lost 2 bases to trimming and J lost 5 bases, with 8 bases between them. CDR3 amino acids: CATSDYGRTEAFF. The CDR3 DNA sequence: TGTGCCACCAGTGATTACGGGAGGACTGAAGCTTTCTTT.

This rearrangement joins TRBV5-1 to TRBJ2-2; D unresolved. The germline V gene encodes CDR1 SGHRS and CDR2 YFSETQ. The CDR3 contains 17 residues. The V gene lost 0 bases and the J gene lost 1 base, with 13 bases spanning the gap. The CDR3 protein is CASSLDRRLLNTGELFF. The CDR3 nucleotides read TGCGCCAGCAGCTTGGATCGCCGCCTTCTGAACACCGGGGAGCTGTTTTTT.

Ten or more counts support this clonotype. The chain is built from TRBV11-2 and TRBJ2-1; 8 bases agree with TRBD1. The trim removed 4 bases at V and 7 bases at J, leaving 9 bases unmatched. From germline, CDR1 is SGHAT and CDR2 FQNNGV. The CDR3 has 15 residues. The CDR3 region has the DNA TGTGCCAGCAGCTCCGGACAGGGTTTTAGGAATGAGCAGTTCTTC. As protein: CASSSGQGFRNEQFF.

This clonotype was counted a few times. This sequence joins TRBV12-3 or TRBV12-4 and TRBJ1-2; no firm D call. The CDR3 contains 12 residues. V was pared by 5 bases and J by 7 bases, with 11 bases between. The CDR3 nucleotides are TGTGCCAGCAGTCTACGGCGCGGTGGCTACACCTTC. It specifies CASSLRRGGYTF.

A few counts support this clonotype. The V and J genes are TRBV2 and TRBJ2-1; 9 nucleotides match TRBD2. Looked up from germline, CDR1 is SNHLY and CDR2 is FYNNEI. J was trimmed by 6 bases and V by 4 bases; bases with no gene match: 10. This CDR3 region has 16 residues. This chain's CDR3 is CASSGGGGGAGNEQFF. DNA for the CDR3: TGTGCCAGCAGTGGAGGGGGCGGGGGGGCAGGCAATGAGCAGTTCTTC.

V is TRBV10-3 and J is TRBJ2-7; tentatively, D is TRBD1 (5 bases). The CDR3 is 16 amino acids. The V gene's germline CDR1 is ENHRY and CDR2 SYGVKD. V was trimmed by 2 bases and J by 0 bases, leaving 14 bases between them. The CDR3 spells CAISEARASTSYEQYF. The CDR3 region has the DNA TGTGCCATCAGTGAGGCCAGGGCATCCACCTCCTACGAGCAGTACTTC.

Only a few counts were recorded for this clonotype. The V and J genes are TRBV2 and TRBJ2-5, with 12 bases fitting TRBD2. This CDR3 is 16 amino acids long. J gave up 9 bases and V 4 bases, and 12 bases lay outside the gene matches. Germline V CDR1 and CDR2: SNHLY, FYNNEI. The chain's CDR3 is CASSGLAGENSRAQYF. CDR3 nucleotide sequence: TGTGCCAGCAGTGGACTAGCGGGAGAGAACAGTCGGGCCCAGTACTTC.

The rearrangement uses TRBV9 and TRBJ2-3; TRBD2 matches at 9 bases. The CDR3 runs to 16 residues. Trimming took 0 bases from V and 1 from J; bases not matched to a gene: 3. Germline CDR1 SGDLS, CDR2 YYNGEE. The CDR3 is CASSVATSGRTDTQYF. As DNA, the CDR3 is TGTGCCAGCAGCGTAGCTACTAGCGGGCGCACAGATACGCAGTATTTT.

The chain joins TRBV4-2 to TRBJ2-7, with 8 bases fitting TRBD2. CDR1 LGHNA and CDR2 YNFKEQ come from the germline V gene. The trim removed 4 bases at V and 5 bases at J, leaving 13 bases unmatched. There are 16 residues in the CDR3. CDR3 loop: CASSPQRIAGFNEQYF. The CDR3 nucleotides are TGTGCCAGCAGCCCCCAGAGGATAGCGGGGTTTAACGAGCAGTACTTC.

This clonotype was counted at least ten times. The rearrangement joins TRBV20-1 to TRBJ2-7; D ambiguous. Germline V gene data show CDR1 as DFQATT and CDR2 as SNEGSKA (reference sequence). This CDR3 is 11 amino acids long. V shed 3 bases and J shed 2 bases, with 5 bases lying between them. In DNA, the CDR3 is TGCAGTGCTAGGAGCACCTACGAGCAGTACTTC. Residues: CSARSTYEQYF.

The V and J genes are TRBV7-2 and TRBJ2-3; either TRBD1 or TRBD2 may fit D (5 bases each). Germline V lookup: CDR1 SGHTA, CDR2 FQGNSA. Trimming stripped 5 bases from V and 3 bases from J, with 12 bases between. The CDR3 runs to 14 residues. CDR3 in amino acids: CASSGWGPTDTQYF. CDR3 coding DNA: TGTGCCAGCAGCGGGTGGGGACCTACAGATACGCAGTATTTT.